The clone carrying this T cell receptor (beta chain) was seen a few times. Source study methods: How many nucleated cells were present was estimated from reference gene primer amplification. The data were produced by immunoSEQ multiplex PCR, yet TCRdb's version contains in-frame clones alone and is incomplete. The V and J calls and clone size were taken over from that table, and D and trimming were inferred from the DNA. This repertoire shows 200,000 to 250,000 clones, about 80% found once; its top ten account for 7.8%. Seattle participants joined during active infection and were tracked over time. V was cut by 7 bases and J by 2 bases, with 18 bases left in between. CDR1 and CDR2 from the germline V gene are SGHRS and YFSETQ. The CDR3 runs to 15 residues. The data were obtained in a study of blood T cell repertoires in COVID-19. About the research overall: Some COVID-19 samples were acute and others convalescent; all came from the United States, Italy and Spain. Sources were T cells, B-cell-depleted T cells, or PBMCs; the material itself was cDNA or gDNA.

The J gene is TRBJ1-1, the V gene TRBV5-1; D is undetermined. The sequence was obtained from a woman over 75 with COVID-19, enrolled during active disease. The material sequenced was peripheral blood. The CDR3 sequence: CASRIVPAENTEAFF. The DNA for the CDR3 is TGCGCCAGCCGAATCGTCCCGGCGGAAAACACTGAAGCTTTCTTT. Variable domain in full (rest from reference TRBV5-1 and TRBJ1-1): KAGVTQTPRYLIKTRGQQVTLSCSPISGHRSVSWYQQTPGQGLQFLFEYFSETQRNKGNFPGRFSGRQFSNSRSEMNVSTLELGDSALYLCASRIVPAENTEAFFGQGTRLTVV.